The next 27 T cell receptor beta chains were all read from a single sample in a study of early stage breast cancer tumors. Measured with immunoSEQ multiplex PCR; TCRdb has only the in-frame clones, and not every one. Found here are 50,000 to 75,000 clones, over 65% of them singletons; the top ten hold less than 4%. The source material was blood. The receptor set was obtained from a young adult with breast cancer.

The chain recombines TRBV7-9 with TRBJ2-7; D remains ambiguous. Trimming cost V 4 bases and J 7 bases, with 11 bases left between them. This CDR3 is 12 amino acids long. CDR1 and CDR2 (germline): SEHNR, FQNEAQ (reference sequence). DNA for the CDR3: TGTGCCAGCAGCTCGGGCTTTTGGGAGCAGTACTTC. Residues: CASSSGFWEQYF.

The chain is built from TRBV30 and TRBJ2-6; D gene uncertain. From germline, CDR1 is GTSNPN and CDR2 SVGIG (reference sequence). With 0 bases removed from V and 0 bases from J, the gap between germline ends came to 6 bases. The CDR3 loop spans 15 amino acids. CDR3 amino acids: CAWSVAGSGANVLTF. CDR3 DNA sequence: TGTGCCTGGAGTGTAGCCGGCTCTGGGGCCAACGTCCTGACTTTC.

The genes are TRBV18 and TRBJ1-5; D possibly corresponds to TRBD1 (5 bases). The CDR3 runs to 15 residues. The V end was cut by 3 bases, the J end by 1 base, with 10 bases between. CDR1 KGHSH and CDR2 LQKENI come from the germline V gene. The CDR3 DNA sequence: TGTGCCAGCTCACCGGTAGAGGGGAGCAATCAGCCCCAGCATTTT. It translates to CASSPVEGSNQPQHF.

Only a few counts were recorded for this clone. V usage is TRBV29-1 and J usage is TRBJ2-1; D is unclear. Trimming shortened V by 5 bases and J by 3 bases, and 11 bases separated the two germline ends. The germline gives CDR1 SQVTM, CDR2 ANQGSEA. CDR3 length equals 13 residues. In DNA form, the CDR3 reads TGCAGCGTTAAAAACCCGAACTACAATGAGCAGTTCTTC. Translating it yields CSVKNPNYNEQFF.

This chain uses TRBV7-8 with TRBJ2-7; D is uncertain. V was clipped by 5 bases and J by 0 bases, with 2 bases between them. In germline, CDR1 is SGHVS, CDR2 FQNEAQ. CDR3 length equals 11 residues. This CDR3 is CASSHSYEQYF. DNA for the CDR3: TGTGCCAGCAGCCACTCCTACGAGCAGTACTTC.

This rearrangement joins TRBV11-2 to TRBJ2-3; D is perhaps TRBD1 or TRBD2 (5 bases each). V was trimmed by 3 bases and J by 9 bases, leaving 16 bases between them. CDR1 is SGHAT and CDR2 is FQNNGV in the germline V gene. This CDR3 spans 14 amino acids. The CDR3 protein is CASSFRSTRDTQYF. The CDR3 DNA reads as TGTGCCAGCAGCTTTCGATCCACCCGGGACACGCAGTATTTT.

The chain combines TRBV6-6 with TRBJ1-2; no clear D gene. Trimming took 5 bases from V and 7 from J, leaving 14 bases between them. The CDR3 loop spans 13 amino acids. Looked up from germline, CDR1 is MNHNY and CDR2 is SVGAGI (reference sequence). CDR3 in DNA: TGTGCCAGCAGTCTAGTAAGTCCTCCTGGCTACACCTTC. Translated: CASSLVSPPGYTF.

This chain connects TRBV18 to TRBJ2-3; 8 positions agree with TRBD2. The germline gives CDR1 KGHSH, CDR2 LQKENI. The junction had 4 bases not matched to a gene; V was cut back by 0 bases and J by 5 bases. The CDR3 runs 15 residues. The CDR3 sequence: CASSPPSAGGDTQYF. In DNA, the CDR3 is TGTGCCAGCTCACCACCCAGCGCGGGGGGAGATACGCAGTATTTT.

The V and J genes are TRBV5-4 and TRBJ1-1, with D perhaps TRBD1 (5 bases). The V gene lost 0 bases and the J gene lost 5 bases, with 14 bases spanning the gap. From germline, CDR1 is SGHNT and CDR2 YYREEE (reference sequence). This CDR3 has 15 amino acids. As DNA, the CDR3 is TGTGCCAGCAGCTTGGAGGCAGGGAGATGGACTGAAGCTTTCTTT. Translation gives CASSLEAGRWTEAFF.

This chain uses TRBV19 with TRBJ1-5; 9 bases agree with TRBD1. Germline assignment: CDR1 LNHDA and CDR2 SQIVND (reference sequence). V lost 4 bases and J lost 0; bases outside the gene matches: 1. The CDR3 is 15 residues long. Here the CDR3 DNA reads TGTGCCAGTAGTAGGGACAGGGCTAGCAATCAGCCCCAGCATTTT. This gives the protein CASSRDRASNQPQHF.

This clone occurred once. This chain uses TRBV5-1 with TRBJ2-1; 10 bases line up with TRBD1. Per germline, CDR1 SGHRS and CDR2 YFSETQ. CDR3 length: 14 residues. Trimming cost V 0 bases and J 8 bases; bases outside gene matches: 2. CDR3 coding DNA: TGCGCCAGCAGCTTGGGACAGGGGGCAGATGAGCAGTTCTTC. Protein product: CASSLGQGADEQFF.

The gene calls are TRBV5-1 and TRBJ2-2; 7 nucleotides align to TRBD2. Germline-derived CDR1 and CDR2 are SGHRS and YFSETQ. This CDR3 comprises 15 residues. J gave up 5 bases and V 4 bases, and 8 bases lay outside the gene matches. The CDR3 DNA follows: TGCGCCAGCAGCAAAACGGAGGGAGGGACCGGGGAGCTGTTTTTT. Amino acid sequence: CASSKTEGGTGELFF.

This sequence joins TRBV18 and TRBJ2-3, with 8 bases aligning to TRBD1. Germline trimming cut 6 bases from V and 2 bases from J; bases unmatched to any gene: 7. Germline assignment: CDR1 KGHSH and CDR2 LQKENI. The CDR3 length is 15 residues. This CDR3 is CASSPQGAPTDTQYF. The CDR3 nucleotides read TGTGCCAGCTCGCCGCAGGGGGCCCCCACAGATACGCAGTATTTT.

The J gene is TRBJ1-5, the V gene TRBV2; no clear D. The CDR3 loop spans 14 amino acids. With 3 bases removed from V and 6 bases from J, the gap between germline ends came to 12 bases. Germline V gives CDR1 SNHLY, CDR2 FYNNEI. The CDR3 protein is CASSDLGFPQPQHF. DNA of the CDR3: TGTGCCAGCAGTGATTTGGGATTCCCTCAGCCCCAGCATTTT.

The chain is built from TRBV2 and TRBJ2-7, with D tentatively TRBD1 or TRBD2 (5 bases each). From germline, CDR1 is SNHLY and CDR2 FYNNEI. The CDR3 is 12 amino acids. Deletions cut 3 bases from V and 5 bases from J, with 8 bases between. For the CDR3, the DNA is TGTGCCAGCAGTGAGGTGGGGGACGAGCAGTACTTC. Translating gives CASSEVGDEQYF.

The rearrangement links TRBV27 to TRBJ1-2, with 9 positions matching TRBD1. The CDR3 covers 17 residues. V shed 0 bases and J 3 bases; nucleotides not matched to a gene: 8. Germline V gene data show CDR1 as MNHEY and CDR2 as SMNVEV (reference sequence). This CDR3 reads CASSLSTGGSLYYGYTF. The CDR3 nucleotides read TGTGCCAGCAGTTTATCGACAGGGGGTTCGCTTTACTATGGCTACACCTTC.

The CDR3 region has the DNA TGTGCCAGCAGCGGGGGGTTTGAGCAGTTCTTC. It is translated as CASSGGFEQFF. The rearrangement uses TRBV11-3 and TRBJ2-1, with a possible D match to TRBD2 (6 bases). Germline assignment: CDR1 SGHNT and CDR2 YENEEA. The CDR3 length is 11 residues. V gave up 5 bases and J gave up 9 bases, with 8 bases separating them.

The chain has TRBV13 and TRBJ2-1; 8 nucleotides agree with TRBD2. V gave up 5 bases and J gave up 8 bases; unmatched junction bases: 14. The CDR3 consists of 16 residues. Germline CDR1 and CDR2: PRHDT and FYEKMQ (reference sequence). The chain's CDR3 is CASSAVSGGPRYEQFF. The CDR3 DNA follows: TGTGCCAGCAGCGCCGTGTCGGGAGGGCCTCGGTATGAGCAGTTCTTC.

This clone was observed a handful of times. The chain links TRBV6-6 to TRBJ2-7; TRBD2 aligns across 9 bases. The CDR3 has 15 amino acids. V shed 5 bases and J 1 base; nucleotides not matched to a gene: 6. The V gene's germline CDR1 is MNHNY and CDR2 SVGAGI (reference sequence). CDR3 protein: CASSPPGLASYEQYF. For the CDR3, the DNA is TGTGCCAGCAGTCCACCTGGACTAGCGTCCTACGAGCAGTACTTC.

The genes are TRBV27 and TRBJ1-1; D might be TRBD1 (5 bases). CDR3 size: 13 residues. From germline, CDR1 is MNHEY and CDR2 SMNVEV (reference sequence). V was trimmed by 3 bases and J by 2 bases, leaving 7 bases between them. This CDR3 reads CASSLGDNTEAFF. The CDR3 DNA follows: TGTGCCAGCAGTTTGGGGGACAACACTGAAGCTTTCTTT.

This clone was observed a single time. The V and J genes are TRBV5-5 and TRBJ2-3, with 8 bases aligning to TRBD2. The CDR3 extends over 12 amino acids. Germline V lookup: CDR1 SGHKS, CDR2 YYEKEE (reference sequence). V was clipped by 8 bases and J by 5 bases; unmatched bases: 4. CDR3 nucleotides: TGTGCCAGTAGCGGGATCGTAGATACGCAGTATTTT. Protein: CASSGIVDTQYF.

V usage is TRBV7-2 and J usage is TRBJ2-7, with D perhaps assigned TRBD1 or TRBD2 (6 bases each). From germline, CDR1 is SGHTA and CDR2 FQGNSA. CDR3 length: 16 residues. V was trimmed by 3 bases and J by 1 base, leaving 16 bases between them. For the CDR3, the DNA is TGTGCCAGCAGCTTCTCCGGGGGCCCTGTGTCCTACGAGCAGTACTTC. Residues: CASSFSGGPVSYEQYF.

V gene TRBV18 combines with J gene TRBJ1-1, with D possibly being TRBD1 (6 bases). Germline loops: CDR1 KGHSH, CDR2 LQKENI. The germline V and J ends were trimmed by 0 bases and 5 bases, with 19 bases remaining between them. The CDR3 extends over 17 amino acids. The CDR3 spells CASSPPGGVWQGTEAFF. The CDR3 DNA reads TGTGCCAGCTCACCACCGGGGGGCGTGTGGCAAGGAACTGAAGCTTTCTTT.

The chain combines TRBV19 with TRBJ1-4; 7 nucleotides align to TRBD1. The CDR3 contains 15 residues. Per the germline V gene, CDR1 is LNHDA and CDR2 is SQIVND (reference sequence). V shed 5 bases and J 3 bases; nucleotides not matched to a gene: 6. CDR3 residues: CASSLDRASNEKLFF. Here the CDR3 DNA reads TGTGCCAGTAGTCTCGACAGGGCGTCTAATGAAAAACTGTTTTTT. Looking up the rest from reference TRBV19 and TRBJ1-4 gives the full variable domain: DGGITQSPKYLFRKEGQNVTLSCEQNLNHDAMYWYRQDPGQGLRLIYYSQIVNDFQKGDIAEGYSVSREKKESFPLTVTSAQKNPTAFYLCASSLDRASNEKLFFGSGTQLSVL.

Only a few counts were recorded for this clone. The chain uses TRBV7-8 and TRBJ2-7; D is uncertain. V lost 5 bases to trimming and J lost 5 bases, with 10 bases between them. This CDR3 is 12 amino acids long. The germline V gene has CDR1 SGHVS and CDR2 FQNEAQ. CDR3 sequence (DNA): TGTGCCAGCAGCCTCATCGGGCACGAGCAGTACTTC. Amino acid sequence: CASSLIGHEQYF.

The CDR3 DNA is TGTGCCAGCAGCTATGGACTAGCGGGTACCGGGGAGCTGTTTTTT. Its translation is CASSYGLAGTGELFF. The chain carries TRBV11-3 and TRBJ2-2; 11 nucleotides match TRBD2. The CDR3 extends over 15 amino acids. Germline CDR1 is SGHNT and CDR2 is YENEEA. Trimming cost V 4 bases and J 5 bases; bases outside gene matches: 3.

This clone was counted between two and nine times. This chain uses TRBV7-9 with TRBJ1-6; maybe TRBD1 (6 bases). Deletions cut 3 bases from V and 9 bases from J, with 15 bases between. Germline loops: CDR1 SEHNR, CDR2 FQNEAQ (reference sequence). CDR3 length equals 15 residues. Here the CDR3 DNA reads TGTGCCAGCAGCTTTCCACCAGACAGGCTTTCACCCCTCCACTTT. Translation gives CASSFPPDRLSPLHF.